Listed below are T cell receptor beta chains from one sample, sequenced in a study of T-cell memory formation after mild COVID-19. From the 5' RACE reads, TCRdb called clonotypes with MiXCR, one entry per CDR3 protein. The data show 350,000 to 450,000 distinct CDR3 sequences, with roughly an eighth seen just once and about 22% held by the top ten. Sequenced input: PBMCs or a T cell subset sorted from them (not recorded which). These receptors came from a man aged 18 to 30 who had mild COVID-19 (a few samples of this study predate the infection). Cell type and time point are not known. Each CDR3 is given with its conserved first and last residue. Fields, in order: D gene, J gene, clone size, V gene, CDR3 DNA, CDR3 protein. A D gene is named only where the DNA matches it firmly. The listing skips clone size in some rows; elsewhere it reads once, few, many or a size class.

>.|TRBJ2-3|few|TRBV7-9
TGTGCCAGCAGCTTAGTTGGTGGGGGCGCGGACACAGATACGCAGTATTTT
CASSLVGGGADTDTQYF
>.|TRBJ1-4|.|TRBV2
TGTGCCAGCAGTGAACTTCCAAGCTATTCTGAAAAACTGTTTTTT
CASSELPSYSEKLFF
>.|TRBJ1-2|.|TRBV7-9
TGTGCCAGCAGCTTGGGGGCAGCATACGTACGTAGGGGCTACACCTTC
CASSLGAAYVRRGYTF
>.|TRBJ1-5|.|TRBV27
TGTGCCAGCGGGTACAAGCGCAATCAGCCCCAGCATTTT
CASGYKRNQPQHF
>.|TRBJ2-3|few|TRBV27
TGTGCCAGCAGTTTAGGTGAGACAGATACGCAGTATTTT
CASSLGETDTQYF
>TRBD2|TRBJ2-1|.|TRBV24-1
TGTGCCACCAGTGATAGGACTAGCGGAAACTACAATGAGCAGTTCTTC
CATSDRTSGNYNEQFF
>TRBD2|TRBJ2-5|few|TRBV11-2
TGTGCCAGCAGCCCCCGAGGGACTAGCAGTTCCCAAGAGACCCAGTACTTC
CASSPRGTSSSQETQYF
>.|TRBJ2-6|.|TRBV29-1
TGCAGCGTTGAAGATCTCAAGAGTTCCGGGGCCAACGTCCTGACTTTC
CSVEDLKSSGANVLTF
>TRBD2|TRBJ2-5|many|TRBV24-1
TGTGCCACCAGTGAGGGTCGGACTAGCGGGGGAGAGACCCAGTACTTC
CATSEGRTSGGETQYF
>.|TRBJ1-2|.|TRBV5-4
TGTGCCAGCCAGGAGGGATGGGCTAACTATGGCTACACCTTC
CASQEGWANYGYTF
>.|TRBJ1-3|few|TRBV7-9
TGTGCCAGCAGCTTCCGGGTCCTATCTGGAAACACCATATATTTT
CASSFRVLSGNTIYF
>.|TRBJ2-7|.|TRBV4-3
TGCGCCAGCAGCGTAAGATATCCTGAGCCGTGGGAGCAGTACTTC
CASSVRYPEPWEQYF